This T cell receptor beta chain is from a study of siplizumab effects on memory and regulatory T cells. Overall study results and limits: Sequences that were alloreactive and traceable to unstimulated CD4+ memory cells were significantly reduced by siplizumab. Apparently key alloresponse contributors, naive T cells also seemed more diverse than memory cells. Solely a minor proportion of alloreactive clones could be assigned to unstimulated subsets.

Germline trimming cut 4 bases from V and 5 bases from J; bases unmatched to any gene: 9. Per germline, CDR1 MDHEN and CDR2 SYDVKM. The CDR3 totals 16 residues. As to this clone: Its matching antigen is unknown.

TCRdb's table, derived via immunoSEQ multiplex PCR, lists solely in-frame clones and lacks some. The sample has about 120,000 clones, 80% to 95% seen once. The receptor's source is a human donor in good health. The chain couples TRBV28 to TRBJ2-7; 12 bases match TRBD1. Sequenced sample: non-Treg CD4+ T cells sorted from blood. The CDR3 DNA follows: TGTGCCAGCAGTTACGAATACCGGGACAGGGGGCACGAGCAGTACTTC. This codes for CASSYEYRDRGHEQYF.